This T cell receptor beta chain was profiled in a study of T cells after yellow fever vaccination. Study overall: The authors prepared low-cell-number fractions using SMART-Seq v4 Ultra Low Input.

Trimming took 1 base from V and 2 from J, leaving 6 bases between them. Germline V gene data show CDR1 as SEHNR and CDR2 as FQNEAQ (reference sequence). This CDR3 is 13 amino acids long. This clonotype was seen many times. The antigen is unknown. General study findings and limits: Subsequent booster samples again held most clones from primary vaccination (just under 98% CD4, 85% to 90% CD8).

MiXCR, run by TCRdb on the 5' RACE reads, gives a single entry per CDR3 protein. The sample has around 310,000 distinct CDR3 sequences, 3.6% seen once; the top ten hold about 20%. The receptor comes from a man in his late teens or twenties who received the YFV17D yellow fever vaccine. The genes are TRBV7-9 and TRBJ2-7; D unclear. Material: PBMCs, obtained on the day of the yellow fever booster vaccination. CDR3 DNA sequence: TGTGCCAGCAGCTTAGACCTAGCCTACGAGCAGTACTTC. This gives the protein CASSLDLAYEQYF.